The rows below give T cell receptor beta chains drawn from one sample of a study of blood T cell repertoires in COVID-19. Sequencing was performed with immunoSEQ multiplex PCR; in TCRdb, only in-frame clones are kept and a portion is missing. The sample yields fewer than 300,000 clones, approximately 90% seen once. The sequenced sample consisted of peripheral blood. Receptor source: a woman aged 40 to 55 who had recovered from COVID-19. CDR3s include the opening cysteine and the closing phenylalanine or tryptophan. Fields, in order: J gene, clone size, D gene, V gene, CDR3 DNA, CDR3 protein. D genes are given only for firm matches. Clone sizes are given selectively: once, few, many, or a class where the clone is expanded.

>TRBJ2-5|once|TRBD2|TRBV27
TGTGCCAGCGCCGGGGTAGCGGGAGTCGGAGAGACCCAGTACTTC
CASAGVAGVGETQYF
>TRBJ2-7|NA|TRBD2|TRBV5-6
TGTGCCAGCAGCCCGGGACTAGCGGGCTACGAGCAGTACTTC
CASSPGLAGYEQYF
>TRBJ2-3|NA|NA|TRBV11-3
TGTGCCAGCAGCTCTGGAGGCACAGATACGCAGTATTTT
CASSSGGTDTQYF
>TRBJ2-7|NA|TRBD1|TRBV4-3
TGCGCCAGCAGGGACAGGGGCTCCTACGAGCAGTACTTC
CASRDRGSYEQYF
>TRBJ1-2|NA|NA|TRBV29-1
TGCAGCGTTGAAGGGCCTCTGGGCTACACCTTC
CSVEGPLGYTF
>TRBJ2-1|NA|NA|TRBV14
TGTGCCAGCAGCCACCGGGGTAGCTCCTACAATGAGCAGTTCTTC
CASSHRGSSYNEQFF
>TRBJ2-5|NA|TRBD1|TRBV24-1
TGTGCCACCAGTGGGGGGCGGACAGGGGTGGAGGAGACCCAGTACTTC
CATSGGRTGVEETQYF
>TRBJ1-3|NA|NA|TRBV21-1
TGTGCCAGCCTCCCTGGGACAGCCTCTGGAAACACCATATATTTT
CASLPGTASGNTIYF
>TRBJ2-2|NA|TRBD2|TRBV30
TGTGCCTGGGAGCGGGACGGCACCGGGGAGCTGTTTTTT
CAWERDGTGELFF
>TRBJ2-3|NA|NA|TRBV11-2
TGTGCCAGCAGCTTATCGCCCCCGGGGGAGCGCGCAGATACGCAGTATTTT
CASSLSPPGERADTQYF
>TRBJ1-2|NA|NA|TRBV19
TGTGCCAGTAGTAGTCCCTCGACAGCTAACTATGGCTACACCTTC
CASSSPSTANYGYTF
>TRBJ1-6|once|NA|TRBV25-1
TGTGCCAGCAGTGAATGGTTGGGGGGGATGAGTTCACCCCTCCACTTT
CASSEWLGGMSSPLHF
>TRBJ2-2|NA|TRBD2|TRBV19
TGTGCCAGTAGTCCATCCCGGGGGGGATCGGGCGGGGAGCTGTTTTTT
CASSPSRGGSGGELFF
>TRBJ2-7|NA|TRBD1|TRBV5-4
TGTGCCAGCAGCCGGACAGGGCGAGGAGTCTTTAGGGGCGAGCAGTACTTC
CASSRTGRGVFRGEQYF
>TRBJ2-3|NA|TRBD2|TRBV3-1/TRBV3-2
TGTGCCAGCAGCCGACGGACTAGAGCGGCAGATACGCAGTATTTT
CASSRRTRAADTQYF
>TRBJ2-1|NA|TRBD2|TRBV7-9
TGTGCCAGCACTCGACTCGGGGGGAGTCTCAATGAGCAGTTCTTC
CASTRLGGSLNEQFF
>TRBJ1-1|once|NA|TRBV7-2
TGTGCCAGCAGCTTAGGGGTGTGGGGACAACGAACGAACACTGAAGCTTTCTTT
CASSLGVWGQRTNTEAFF
>TRBJ1-6|NA|NA|TRBV27
TGTGCCAGCAGTTTCGGGACTACTTCACCCCTCCACTTT
CASSFGTTSPLHF
>TRBJ1-2|NA|TRBD1|TRBV5-6
TGTGCCAGCAGCCCCGCCCCGACAGGGGGCGTAGATGGCTACACCTTC
CASSPAPTGGVDGYTF
>TRBJ1-3|few|NA|TRBV7-9
TGTGCCAGCAGCTTAGCGCGGAACACCATATATTTT
CASSLARNTIYF
>TRBJ2-1|once|TRBD2|TRBV30
TGTGCCTGGAGGAGGGGGGGGCTAGCGGGAGCCTCCTACAATGAGCAGTTCTTC
CAWRRGGLAGASYNEQFF
>TRBJ1-1|NA|TRBD1|TRBV6-6
TGTGCCAGCCGGACAGGATCGGGAGAGACTTTCTTT
CASRTGSGETFF
>TRBJ2-1|many|NA|TRBV2
TGTGCCAGCCTGGGCGGGGCCCCAGGCAATGAGCAGTTCTTC
CASLGGAPGNEQFF
>TRBJ2-5|NA|NA|TRBV18
TGTGCCAGCTCACCACGTGGGAGAGCGGGCCAAGAGACCCAGTACTTC
CASSPRGRAGQETQYF
>TRBJ1-2|once|TRBD1|TRBV30
TGTGCCTGGAGCCTCGGACAGGGTAACTATGGCTACACCTTC
CAWSLGQGNYGYTF
>TRBJ2-3|few|NA|TRBV6-5
TGTGCCAGCAGACACCAGTCGCGGGATACGCAGTATTTT
CASRHQSRDTQYF
>TRBJ1-3|NA|TRBD1|TRBV9
TGTGCCAGCGCTACAGGGGGCCCTGGAAACACCATATATTTT
CASATGGPGNTIYF
>TRBJ2-3|NA|TRBD2|TRBV7-2
TGTGCCAGCAGCCATGGGTCGACTAGCGGGGGCACAGATACGCAGTATTTT
CASSHGSTSGGTDTQYF
>TRBJ1-1|few|NA|TRBV5-1
TGCGCCAGCAGCTTTCCAGACAGACCCTACACTGAAGCTTTCTTT
CASSFPDRPYTEAFF
>TRBJ2-3|once|NA|TRBV3-1/TRBV3-2
TGTGCCAGCAGCACCCCCACAGGGTTCGGCCCAGATACGCAGTATTTT
CASSTPTGFGPDTQYF
>TRBJ2-3|NA|TRBD2|TRBV3-1/TRBV3-2
TGTGCCAGCAGCCCATTTAGCGGGAGTGTCGGCACAGATACGCAGTATTTT
CASSPFSGSVGTDTQYF
>TRBJ2-1|NA|TRBD2|TRBV9
TGTGCCAGCAGCCCTACGGGAGGGCCCCAGTACAATGAGCAGTTCTTC
CASSPTGGPQYNEQFF
>TRBJ2-1|NA|NA|TRBV4-1
TGCGCCAGCAGCCAAGGATCGGGGGGCGAGCAGTTCTTC
CASSQGSGGEQFF
>TRBJ2-4|once|NA|TRBV28
TGTGCCAGCAGTTTGGCCGGGGTAAACATTCAGTACTTC
CASSLAGVNIQYF